Listed here is a single TCR beta chain. Its antigen is unknown. The data were obtained in a study of radiotherapy plus CTLA-4 blockade in lung cancer. Study-wide context: Disease control was achieved by roughly 32% of patients, and objective responses by 18%.

Receiving focal radiation plus CTLA-4 blockade with ipilimumab were patients who had chemo-refractory metastatic non-small-cell lung cancer. Broader study findings: Early blood T cell clone dynamics, with interferon-beta, were reported to best predict response.

Libraries were prepared by immunoSEQ multiplex PCR; TCRdb keeps only in-frame clonotypes and omits some of them. The sample has approximately 40,000 clones; roughly three quarters are singletons. Sequenced here: peripheral blood, sampled from a patient treated with radiotherapy plus ipilimumab. The clonotype originates from a human donor with non-small cell lung cancer whose response to radiotherapy plus ipilimumab could not be evaluated.

The CDR3 sequence: CASSPRQGRGSEAFF. The CDR3 coding sequence is TGTGCCAGCAGCCCACGACAGGGTCGGGGCTCTGAAGCTTTCTTT. The chain carries TRBV9 and TRBJ1-1; TRBD1 matches at 7 bases. The CDR3 has 15 amino acids. The germline gives CDR1 SGDLS, CDR2 YYNGEE. J lost 6 bases, V lost 4 bases, and 12 bases had no gene match.